This T cell receptor (beta chain) was sequenced during a study of CD8 T cells in Susac syndrome. Study findings and constraints: In its TCR sequencing and HLA analysis, the study acknowledged that the number of individuals was relatively small.

An input of roughly 0.5 to 1 ug of RNA was subjected to reverse transcription using random hexamers. The method of amplification for TCR beta CDR3 was immunoSEQ multiplex PCR, covering 54 Vbeta and 13 Jbeta. A single record per CDR3 protein comes from TCRdb applying MiXCR to the immunoSEQ multiplex PCR reads. The sample lists 150,000 to 190,000 distinct CDR3 sequences; approximately 94% were seen once. The CDR3 runs to 14 residues. Germline V gene sequence: CDR1 SGDLS, CDR2 YYNGEE. The V and J ends lost 5 bases and 4 bases, in that order; junction bases with no gene match: 1. Sequencing of TCR beta, carried out with a high-throughput approach, was applied to CD8+ and CD4+ T cells from the blood. Negative isolation yielded CD4+ and CD8+ T cells, and FACS enriched TEMRA cells. With regard to this clonotype: Its antigen remains unknown.

The source material was CD8+ T cells from PBMCs. The chain is built from TRBV9 and TRBJ2-1; TRBD2 agrees at 12 bases. The receptor's source is a human donor with multiple sclerosis. The chain's CDR3 is CASSGLAGYNEQFF. The CDR3 bases are TGTGCCAGCAGTGGACTAGCGGGATACAATGAGCAGTTCTTC.